The table lists the clone carrying this T cell receptor (beta chain) with a count of one. Its antigen is undetermined. This sequence may be a read error, since a much larger clone differs from it by one base. TCRdb re-called the reads with MiXCR, one entry per CDR3 protein. This repertoire shows hundreds of thousands of distinct CDR3 sequences, approximately 24% found once; its top ten account for less than 9.5%. The sample originates from a study of T cell repertoires in cytomegalovirus infection. Study-wide context: Shared public TCR beta signatures pointed to both CMV infection and a matching HLA type.

CDR3 size: 17 residues. Germline V gives CDR1 SEHNR, CDR2 FQNEAQ (reference sequence). Whole-study results and caveats: Adding up the frequency of public TCR beta families identified people who carried CMV plus the relevant HLA. Across the ex vivo response, the dominant clonotypes were HLA-C-restricted CMV-specific TCR beta clonotypes.

This clonotype was sampled from a human donor in good health (CMV status not recorded). Some clones in this sample may be carry-over from other donors' samples. The sequenced sample was CD8+ T cells from PBMCs. The J gene is TRBJ2-7, the V gene TRBV7-9; 7 bases match TRBD1. CDR3 DNA: TGTACCAGCAGCGAGAGCTACAGGACGAACAGGGGATACGAGCAGTACTTC. Its translation is CTSSESYRTNRGYEQYF.